This T cell receptor beta chain was obtained from a study of control samples from healthy donors and cancer patients. Germline-derived CDR1 and CDR2 are SGHTA and FQGTGA. The CDR3 is made up of 16 amino acids. Trimming cost V 2 bases and J 2 bases, with 15 bases left between them. Sequencing used immunoSEQ multiplex PCR; TCRdb keeps in-frame clones, though not all of them. The repertoire holds around 140,000 clones, with more than 90% as singletons. The TCR sequence derives from a man aged 25 to 40 in good health. The rearrangement links TRBV7-3 to TRBJ1-2; D possibly corresponds to TRBD1 (5 bases). The specimen was blood. CDR3 nucleotide sequence: TGTGCCAGCAGCTTAGGGGGACGGCATAAAAACTATGGCTACACCTTC. Translation: CASSLGGRHKNYGYTF.